One sample yielded the 20 T cell receptor beta chains listed below, sequenced in a study of OX40 agonist ivuxolimab in advanced cancers. The protocol used for the library was the immunoSEQ multiplex PCR assay. TCRdb retrieved this table from immuneACCESS and kept in-frame rearrangements only. Not all clones are present; in checked studies, unresolved V genes account for under half, and no reason is known for the remainder. The sample includes about 48,000 clones, with roughly 85% observed a single time. Jointly, the top ten make up around 10% of the sample. Sequences were derived from CD4+ or CD8+ T cells sorted from blood, sampled in a trial of the OX40 agonist ivuxolimab. The receptors were gathered from an adult with an advanced solid tumor such as melanoma, head and neck, liver or kidney cancer.

The rearrangement uses TRBV30 and TRBJ2-2; D is possibly TRBD2 (6 bases). The V gene lost 5 bases and the J gene lost 0 bases, with 13 bases spanning the gap. CDR3 length: 15 amino acids. Germline V gene data show CDR1 as GTSNPN and CDR2 as SVGIG (reference sequence). CDR3 in amino acids: CAWRWGGSNTGELFF. The CDR3, as DNA: TGTGCCTGGCGGTGGGGAGGCTCGAACACCGGGGAGCTGTTTTTT. Supplemented by reference TRBV30 and TRBJ2-2, the full variable domain reads SQTIHQWPATLVQPVGSPLSLECTVEGTSNPNLYWYRQAAGRGLQLLFYSVGIGQISSEVPQNLSASRPQDRQFILSSKKLLLSDSGFYLCAWRWGGSNTGELFFGEGSRLTVL.

As regards this clone: Sequence at one end of the junction differs from germline and may be a read error. The chain employs TRBV7-7 and TRBJ2-5; the match to TRBD2 covers 9 bases. CDR1 is SSHAT, CDR2 FNYEAQ, per germline (reference sequence). The CDR3 contains 16 residues. This CDR3 is CASSLGLAGGQETQYF. The CDR3 DNA reads TGTGCTAGCAGCTTAGGTCTGGCGGGAGGGCAAGAGACCCAGTACTTC.

Only one count was recorded for this clone. The V and J genes are TRBV15 and TRBJ2-5, with D possibly TRBD1 on 6 matching bases. The CDR3 loop spans 14 amino acids. Germline CDR1 LNHNV, CDR2 YYDKDF (reference sequence). V gave up 8 bases and J gave up 0 bases, with 13 bases separating them. CDR3 nucleotides: TGTGCCACCCAGGGGCCTCCTAACCAAGAGACCCAGTACTTC. It encodes CATQGPPNQETQYF.

The chain combines TRBV28 with TRBJ2-5; D gene ambiguous. The J call is in doubt because the DNA end fits TRBJ2-7 better. This CDR3 is built from 12 residues. CDR1 is MDHEN, CDR2 SYDVKM, per germline. The chain's CDR3 is CASSLFTYEQYF. CDR3 nucleotides: TGTGCCAGCAGTTTATTCACCTACGAGCAGTACTTC.

This rearrangement joins TRBV27 to TRBJ1-1, with unresolved D. The CDR3 loop spans 14 amino acids. The germline V gene has CDR1 MNHEY and CDR2 SMNVEV (reference sequence). The ends were cut back, 4 bases at V and 0 bases at J, with 9 bases in the middle. Here the CDR3 reads CASSSLRVNTEAFF. The CDR3 DNA sequence: TGTGCCAGCAGTTCTCTACGGGTGAACACTGAAGCTTTCTTT.

The chain couples TRBV6-1 to TRBJ2-7; D gene unclear. CDR3 length equals 12 residues. V was pared by 3 bases and J by 4 bases, with 7 bases between. Germline V CDR1 and CDR2: MNHNS, SASEGT. The CDR3 sequence: CASSEAGYEQYF. As DNA, the CDR3 is TGTGCCAGCAGTGAGGCTGGATACGAGCAGTACTTC.

The CDR3 region has the DNA TGTGCCAGCAGTGAAACCTGGACAGGGGGATTTTTGAGCGGCTACACCTTC. It yields the protein CASSETWTGGFLSGYTF. The V gene is TRBV6-1, the J gene TRBJ1-2; 10 bases are shared with TRBD1. V trimming: 2 bases; J trimming: 8 bases; junction bases outside the gene matches: 14. This CDR3 is built from 17 residues. Looked up from germline, CDR1 is MNHNS and CDR2 is SASEGT.

The chain joins TRBV2 to TRBJ1-4; D uncertain. The CDR3 covers 14 residues. V was pared by 7 bases and J by 4 bases, with 13 bases between. Germline lookup yields CDR1 SNHLY and CDR2 FYNNEI. In nucleotides, the CDR3 is TGTGCCAGCACGATAAGAAGATTTAATGAAAAACTGTTTTTT. It encodes CASTIRRFNEKLFF.

The chain recombines TRBV27 with TRBJ1-5, with D maybe TRBD1 (5 bases). Germline assignment: CDR1 MNHEY and CDR2 SMNVEV (reference sequence). Trimming shortened V by 6 bases and J by 5 bases, and 14 bases separated the two germline ends. The CDR3 loop spans 14 amino acids. The CDR3 region has the DNA TGTGCCAGCAGGGTAGGAGGGACGCATCAGCCCCAGCATTTT. This translates into CASRVGGTHQPQHF.

V is TRBV19 and J is TRBJ1-4; D remains ambiguous. V was clipped by 4 bases and J by 0 bases, with 6 bases between them. The germline CDR1 and CDR2 sequences are LNHDA and SQIVND (reference sequence). The CDR3 has 14 residues. The CDR3 DNA reads as TGTGCCAGTAGTAGTGCGGCAACTAATGAAAAACTGTTTTTT. Translating gives CASSSAATNEKLFF.

The V gene is TRBV7-9, the J gene TRBJ2-2, with TRBD2 identical over 9 bases. The CDR3 contains 16 residues. V dropped 2 bases and J dropped 5; count of bases not matched to a gene: 6. CDR1 SEHNR and CDR2 FQNEAQ come from the germline V gene (reference sequence). CDR3 coding DNA: TGTGCCAGCAGCTTATACCGAGCGGGAGGAACCGGGGAGCTGTTTTTT. Translation: CASSLYRAGGTGELFF.

The chain employs TRBV7-9 and TRBJ2-3, with 11 bases that match TRBD2. This CDR3 is built from 16 residues. The junction had 6 bases not matched to a gene; V was cut back by 5 bases and J by 2 bases. CDR1 and CDR2 (germline): SEHNR, FQNEAQ (reference sequence). This CDR3 reads CASSLGTSGLTDTQYF. CDR3 nucleotide sequence: TGTGCCAGCAGCCTCGGGACTAGCGGCCTCACAGATACGCAGTATTTT.

The rearrangement joins TRBV5-6 to TRBJ1-5; D remains unclear. The germline gives CDR1 SGHDT, CDR2 YYEEEE. The CDR3 is 13 amino acids. V was shortened by 0 bases and J by 6 bases, with 7 bases between the two germline ends. The CDR3 loop is CASSLGWGQPQHF. The CDR3 DNA follows: TGTGCCAGCAGCTTGGGCTGGGGTCAGCCCCAGCATTTT.

The chain carries TRBV28 and TRBJ2-5; D gene unclear. From germline, CDR1 is MDHEN and CDR2 SYDVKM. V dropped 4 bases and J dropped 2 bases, with 14 bases sitting between them. This CDR3 is 15 amino acids long. The CDR3 DNA sequence: TGTGCCAGCAGTTCGCCCGGAACAGTTCAAGAGACCCAGTACTTC. It yields the protein CASSSPGTVQETQYF.

The chain combines TRBV2 with TRBJ2-3, with D perhaps matching TRBD1 or TRBD2 (5 bases each). The V gene lost 5 bases and the J gene lost 4 bases, with 10 bases spanning the gap. The CDR3 runs to 13 residues. Per the germline V gene, CDR1 is SNHLY and CDR2 is FYNNEI. The CDR3 here is CASSPGTSDTQYF. CDR3 bases: TGTGCCAGCAGTCCCGGGACCTCAGATACGCAGTATTTT.

Comments on this clone: The junction and the germline gene differ at one end; a read error may be behind it. The rearrangement uses TRBV19 and TRBJ2-7, with 14 bases that match TRBD2. CDR3 size: 17 residues. Per the germline V gene, CDR1 is LNHDA and CDR2 is SQIVND (reference sequence). The CDR3 sequence is CASRAQPGTSGRSELYF. Here the CDR3 DNA reads TGTGCCAGTAGAGCACAGCCCGGGACTAGCGGGAGATCGGAGCTGTACTTC.

This clone was recorded a few times. The CDR3 loop reads CAAGPAGYYNEQFF. The CDR3 DNA reads as TGTGCCGCAGGGCCAGCGGGATACTACAATGAGCAGTTCTTC. The gene calls are TRBV5-4 and TRBJ2-1; 7 bases fit TRBD2. Germline V gene data show CDR1 as SGHNT and CDR2 as YYREEE (reference sequence). Trimming removed 10 bases from V and 3 bases from J; junction bases left unmatched: 10. This CDR3 spans 14 amino acids.

The CDR3 spells CASSLDTSNIQYF. In DNA form, the CDR3 reads TGTGCCAGCAGTCTGGACACGTCAAACATTCAGTACTTC. The chain recombines TRBV6-5 with TRBJ2-4, with a possible D match to TRBD1 (5 bases). This CDR3 is 13 amino acids long. Trimming pared 5 bases from V and 6 bases from J, leaving 11 bases between. Germline V lookup: CDR1 MNHEY, CDR2 SVGAGI.

This chain connects TRBV5-1 to TRBJ2-5; 7 bases fit TRBD2. J lost 2 bases, V lost 4 bases, and 11 bases had no gene match. This CDR3 contains 16 residues. Looked up from germline, CDR1 is SGHRS and CDR2 is YFSETQ. The CDR3 reads CASSLVTSVKQETQYF. The CDR3 DNA reads as TGCGCCAGCAGCCTGGTTACTAGCGTAAAACAAGAGACCCAGTACTTC. The full variable domain, rest sourced from reference TRBV5-1 and TRBJ2-5, is KAGVTQTPRYLIKTRGQQVTLSCSPISGHRSVSWYQQTPGQGLQFLFEYFSETQRNKGNFPGRFSGRQFSNSRSEMNVSTLELGDSALYLCASSLVTSVKQETQYFGPGTRLLVL.

This chain connects TRBV7-3 to TRBJ2-5; 14 nucleotides align to TRBD2. The CDR3 spans 15 residues. With 1 base clipped from V and 5 bases from J, the junction kept 0 bases outside the gene matches. From germline, CDR1 is SGHTA and CDR2 FQGTGA. CDR3 nucleotide sequence: TGTGCCAGCAGCTTAAGGACTAGCGGGAGGGAGACCCAGTACTTC. Amino acid sequence: CASSLRTSGRETQYF.